This entry concerns a single T cell receptor (beta chain). The sample originates from a study of cytomegalovirus exposure and HLA in healthy donors. Primers for the PCR totalled 60 Vbeta and 13 Jbeta. Repertoires were generated with immunoSEQ multiplex PCR, while TCRdb's copy carries only in-frame clones and drops some. This table has about 43,000 clones, approximately 77% appearing once. V was pared by 3 bases and J by 0 bases, with 14 bases between. CDR3 length: 16 residues. Germline CDR1 and CDR2: SGHAT and FQNNGV. The genes are TRBV11-2 and TRBJ1-1; D might be TRBD1 (6 bases). What was sequenced was PBMCs. This TCR came from a man aged 30 to 45 in good health and CMV-seronegative. CDR3 coding DNA: TGTGCCAGCAGCTTCAGGGGCTTCGCAATGAACACTGAAGCTTTCTTT. Residues: CASSFRGFAMNTEAFF.